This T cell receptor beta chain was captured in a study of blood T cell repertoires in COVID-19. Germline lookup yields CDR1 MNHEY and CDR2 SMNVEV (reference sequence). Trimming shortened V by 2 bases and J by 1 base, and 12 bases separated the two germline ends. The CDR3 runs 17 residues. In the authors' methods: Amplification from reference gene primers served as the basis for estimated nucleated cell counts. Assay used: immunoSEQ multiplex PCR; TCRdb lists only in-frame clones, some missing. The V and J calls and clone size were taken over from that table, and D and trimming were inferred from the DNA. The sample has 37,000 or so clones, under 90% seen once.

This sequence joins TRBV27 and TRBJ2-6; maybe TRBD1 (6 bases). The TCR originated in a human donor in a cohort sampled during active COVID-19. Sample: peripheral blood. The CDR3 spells CASSLVRGGSGANVLTF. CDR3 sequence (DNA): TGTGCCAGCAGTTTAGTCAGGGGTGGTTCTGGGGCCAACGTCCTGACTTTC.